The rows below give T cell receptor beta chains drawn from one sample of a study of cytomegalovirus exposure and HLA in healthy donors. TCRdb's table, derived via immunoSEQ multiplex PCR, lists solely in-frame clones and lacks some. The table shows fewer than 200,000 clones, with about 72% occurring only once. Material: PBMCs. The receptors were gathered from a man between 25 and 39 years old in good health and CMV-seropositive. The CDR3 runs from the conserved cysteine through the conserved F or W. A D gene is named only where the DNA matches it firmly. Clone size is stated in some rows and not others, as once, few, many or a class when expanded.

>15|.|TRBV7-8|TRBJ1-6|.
CASSQRLGRESPLHF
TGTGCCAGCAGCCAGCGTCTGGGGAGGGAGTCACCCCTCCACTTT
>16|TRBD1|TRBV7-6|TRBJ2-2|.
CASSFRDRGRTGELFF
TGTGCCAGCAGCTTCCGGGACAGAGGGCGCACCGGGGAGCTGTTTTTT
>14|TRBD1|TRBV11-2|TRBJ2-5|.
CASSSRDSTETQYF
TGTGCCAGCAGCTCCCGGGACAGCACAGAGACCCAGTACTTC
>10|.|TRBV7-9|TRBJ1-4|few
CASSNEKLFF
TGTGCCAGCTCGAATGAAAAACTGTTTTTT
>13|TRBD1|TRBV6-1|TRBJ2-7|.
CASRPGQGYEQYF
TGTGCCAGCAGACCGGGACAGGGCTACGAGCAGTACTTC
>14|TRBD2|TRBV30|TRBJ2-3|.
CAWRGLAGTDTQYF
TGTGCCTGGAGGGGACTAGCGGGCACAGATACGCAGTATTTT
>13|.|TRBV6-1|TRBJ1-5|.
CASSELSNQPQHF
TGTGCCAGCAGTGAACTTAGCAATCAGCCCCAGCATTTT
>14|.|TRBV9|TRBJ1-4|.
CASSVEGGGEKLFF
TGTGCCAGCAGCGTAGAGGGAGGGGGAGAAAAACTGTTTTTT
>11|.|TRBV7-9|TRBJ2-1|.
CASSLFREQFF
TGTGCCAGCAGCTTGTTTAGAGAGCAGTTCTTC
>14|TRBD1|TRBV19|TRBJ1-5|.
CASSSQGGNQPQHF
TGTGCCAGTAGTTCACAGGGGGGCAATCAGCCCCAGCATTTT
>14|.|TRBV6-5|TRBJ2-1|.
CASSHGASYNEQFF
TGTGCCAGCAGTCATGGGGCGTCCTACAATGAGCAGTTCTTC
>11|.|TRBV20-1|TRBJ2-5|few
CSAVIQETQYF
TGCAGTGCTGTTATACAAGAGACCCAGTACTTC